The rows below give T cell receptor beta chains drawn from one sample of a study of shared clonotypes between healthy human individuals. Clones were sequenced by immunoSEQ multiplex PCR, and TCRdb holds only the in-frame ones, with some missing. The data contain about 2.5 million clones, 80% to 95% of them singletons. Material for sequencing was naive CD4+ T cells from PBMCs. Source of these receptors: a young man in good health. Some clones in this sample may be carry-over from other donors' samples. Each CDR3 is given with its conserved first and last residue. The D gene is left open where the match is weak. The listing skips clone size in some rows; elsewhere it reads once, few, many or a size class.

TRBJ2-3	TRBV27	13	.	.	TGTGCCAGCAGTTTACTCTCGACAGATACGCAGTATTTT	CASSLLSTDTQYF
TRBJ1-2	TRBV7-8	12	.	.	TGTGCCAGCAGCCCCTTCGTGCAGGGCTACACCTTC	CASSPFVQGYTF
TRBJ2-1	TRBV10-2	15	.	TRBD2	TGCGCCAGCAGAATCGGGAGGCAAACCTTCAATGAGCAGTTCTTC	CASRIGRQTFNEQFF
TRBJ2-1	TRBV11-3	15	.	.	TGTGCCAGCAGCTTAGATAAACAGATTTACAATGAGCAGTTCTTC	CASSLDKQIYNEQFF
TRBJ1-1	TRBV5-1	15	.	.	TGCGCCAGCAGCCCCTTAGGACAGATGAACACTGAAGCTTTCTTT	CASSPLGQMNTEAFF
TRBJ2-5	TRBV18	14	.	.	TGTGCCAGCTCACAACTCGGTTACCAAGAGACCCAGTACTTC	CASSQLGYQETQYF
TRBJ1-1	TRBV18	15	.	.	TGTGCCAGCTCACCACCTGGCAGGACGGGGACTGAAGCTTTCTTT	CASSPPGRTGTEAFF
TRBJ2-2	TRBV25-1	15	.	.	TGTGCCAGCAGCCTACTCAGGGGAAGCACCGGGGAGCTGTTTTTT	CASSLLRGSTGELFF
TRBJ1-2	TRBV7-9	16	.	TRBD1	TGTGCCAGCAGCCGTGGCTTGGGACAGGGGGCTTATGGCTACACCTTC	CASSRGLGQGAYGYTF
TRBJ1-1	TRBV5-1	13	.	.	TGCGCCAGCAGGCCGCCCGGGGGCACTGAAGCTTTCTTT	CASRPPGGTEAFF
TRBJ2-3	TRBV7-3	16	.	TRBD1	TGTGCCAGCAGTTTGGACAGGGGAGTAAGCACAGATACGCAGTATTTT	CASSLDRGVSTDTQYF
TRBJ2-1	TRBV14	20	.	TRBD2	TGTGCCAGCAGCCAAGAGAGGCCCAGCGGGAGTACCTCCCCTTTGGATGAGCAGTTCTTC	CASSQERPSGSTSPLDEQFF
TRBJ2-7	TRBV7-3	16	.	.	TGTGCCAGCAGCCCAACTGGGGGGGCAGGGTTCTACGAGCAGTACTTC	CASSPTGGAGFYEQYF
TRBJ2-5	TRBV27	14	.	.	TGTGCCAGCAGTCCCCACTCAGGCGAAGAGACCCAGTACTTC	CASSPHSGEETQYF
TRBJ1-5	TRBV29-1	13	few	.	TGCAGCGTTGTACCAGGGTGGGGTCAGCCCCAGCATTTT	CSVVPGWGQPQHF
TRBJ2-3	TRBV28	14	.	TRBD2	TGTGCCAGCGGGCTAGCGGGAGAGGCAGATACGCAGTATTTT	CASGLAGEADTQYF
TRBJ1-1	TRBV5-1	14	.	TRBD1	TGCGCCAGCAGCGGTGGGACAGGGGGCACTGAAGCTTTCTTT	CASSGGTGGTEAFF
TRBJ2-3	TRBV11-2	16	.	TRBD2	TGTGCCAGCAGCCCCCGACTAGCGGGGATCACAGATACGCAGTATTTT	CASSPRLAGITDTQYF
TRBJ2-7	TRBV1	15	.	.	TGCACCAGCAGCTTCCCTCTAGCGGGGTTAAACGAGCAGTACTTC	CTSSFPLAGLNEQYF
TRBJ1-2	TRBV7-2	15	.	TRBD1	TGTGCCACCCAGGCAGGGACAGGGGGGCCCTATGGCTACACCTTC	CATQAGTGGPYGYTF
TRBJ2-5	TRBV7-7	18	.	TRBD2	TGTGCCAGCAGCTTGGGCAGACGACCTAGCGGGAACCAAGAGACCCAGTACTTC	CASSLGRRPSGNQETQYF
TRBJ2-7	TRBV19	13	.	.	TGTGCCAGTAGTCAGGTCGCCGCCTACGAGCAGTACTTC	CASSQVAAYEQYF
TRBJ2-3	TRBV7-3	14	.	TRBD1	TGTGCCAGCAGCTCGACAGGGGCCGGAGATACGCAGTATTTT	CASSSTGAGDTQYF
TRBJ1-1	TRBV6-6	14	.	TRBD1	TGTGCCAGCAGCTACAGGGGGCAGGGCACTGAAGCTTTCTTT	CASSYRGQGTEAFF
TRBJ1-5	TRBV19	15	.	.	TGTGCCAGTAGCGTACGGGGAGGGGAGTGGCAGCCCCAGCATTTT	CASSVRGGEWQPQHF
TRBJ2-7	TRBV9	14	.	.	TGTGCCAGCAGCCCACAGATAGGGGCTTACGAGCAGTACTTC	CASSPQIGAYEQYF
TRBJ2-5	TRBV28	12	once	.	TGTGCCAGCAGTTCCGCGACGGAGACCCAGTACTTC	CASSSATETQYF
TRBJ2-1	TRBV11-3	13	once	.	TGTGCCAGCAGCTTAGTTGCGGCCGGTGAGCAGTTCTTC	CASSLVAAGEQFF
TRBJ2-4	TRBV28	14	.	TRBD1	TGTGCCAGCGTGGGTGGGGACAGGGAAAACATTCAGTACTTC	CASVGGDRENIQYF
TRBJ2-1	TRBV5-4	18	.	.	TGTGCCAGCAGCCCCCGAAGGCAGGGAGACCCCTCCTACAATGAGCAGTTCTTC	CASSPRRQGDPSYNEQFF
TRBJ1-2	TRBV6-5	14	.	.	TGTGCCAGCAGTTACTCGGATCGGGACAATGGCTACACCTTC	CASSYSDRDNGYTF
TRBJ2-1	TRBV7-9	13	.	.	TGTGCCAGCAGCTTGGGCGGCCACAATGAGCAGTTCTTC	CASSLGGHNEQFF
TRBJ1-2	TRBV28	15	.	TRBD1	TGTGCCAGCAGTTGGGAGACAGGGTTGAGTTATGGCTACACCTTC	CASSWETGLSYGYTF
TRBJ2-7	TRBV4-3	15	once	TRBD2	TGCGCCAGCAGCCAGGGACTAGCGGCTTCCTACGAGCAGTACTTC	CASSQGLAASYEQYF
TRBJ1-5	TRBV28	16	.	.	TGTGCCAGCAGGCGGGGATGGGGCCCTTACTATCAGCCCCAGCATTTT	CASRRGWGPYYQPQHF
TRBJ2-5	TRBV11-2	13	.	.	TGTGCCAGCAGCTTAGACAGGGCGGAGACCCAGTACTTC	CASSLDRAETQYF
TRBJ2-3	TRBV5-1	15	.	TRBD2	TGCGCCAGCAGCTTGGCGGTTCGGGGGGCAGATACGCAGTATTTT	CASSLAVRGADTQYF
TRBJ2-7	TRBV2	14	.	.	TGTGCCAGCAGTGTTTTTGGCGGTAGGGGCGAGCAGTACTTC	CASSVFGGRGEQYF
TRBJ2-1	TRBV11-3	18	.	TRBD2	TGTGCCAGCAGCTTAGAGGGACTAGCGGGCCGCGTGTACAATGAGCAGTTCTTC	CASSLEGLAGRVYNEQFF
TRBJ1-4	TRBV18	16	.	.	TGTGCCAGCTCACCAGACGGACGGATTAGGGGAGAAAAACTGTTTTTT	CASSPDGRIRGEKLFF
TRBJ2-3	TRBV4-3	15	.	.	TGCGCCAGCAGCTACGAGATACGGGCCACAGATACGCAGTATTTT	CASSYEIRATDTQYF
TRBJ2-2	TRBV7-2	15	.	.	TGTGCCAGCAGCTTACGGGGGCCGAACACCGGGGAGCTGTTTTTT	CASSLRGPNTGELFF
TRBJ1-5	TRBV7-6	13	.	.	TGTGCCAGCAGCTTAGTGGGGGGGCAGCCCCAGCATTTT	CASSLVGGQPQHF